The T cell receptor beta chain described here comes from a study of monozygotic twins with inflammatory bowel disease (dated by TCRdb to the late 2010s). A note on the overall study: In total, around 30 monozygotic twin pairs made up the full study: 19 Danish pairs, all IBD-discordant, plus nine German pairs, of which four were IBD-concordant and five were IBD-discordant. The search for disease-associated traits relied mainly on comparing, within discordant pairs, IBD patients with their genetically identical healthy co-twins. Each individual had, on average, about 151 000 unique TCRalpha sequences and 181 000 unique TCRbeta sequences available for analysis. What the work shows at the level of the full study, not this receptor alone: Concordant and discordant twins showed no difference in repertoire similarity, possibly because of limited statistical power. TCRbeta repertoire diversity, by inverse Simpson index, was decreased in IBD patients compared with their healthy co-twins. Because patients received different immunosuppressive treatments, the repertoires may have picked up extra background noise and variability between individuals. Fewer clonotypes were shared with other individuals by IBD patients than by healthy twins, most markedly in patients showing signs of disease activity. The analysis was unable to tell different T cell subtypes apart. No single strong signal or clonotype linked to IBD turned up in the results, so the idea that one exists was not supported.

From each donor, an approximately 2.5 ml peripheral blood sample was drawn into PAXgene tubes and stored at -80 degrees C. Without any T cell sorting, total RNA was extracted from whole blood using the PAXgene blood miRNA kit on an automated QIAcube. Peripheral blood from monozygotic twin pairs concordant or discordant for inflammatory bowel disease was subjected to deep TCRalpha and TCRbeta repertoire profiling with unique molecular barcoding. For every twin pair, smoking habits were documented, and each individual was categorised as a current, former or never smoker. Counted from cysteine to phenylalanine, this CDR3 has 14 amino acids. DNA for this receptor is not on file. CDR1 is given as ENHRY and CDR2 as SYGVKD, both from the germline V gene. On this clonotype: The antigen it recognizes is unknown.

Receptors were amplified or captured by 5' RACE. For each TCR library, around 3,800 ng of total RNA was used. For each sample, cDNA synthesis was carried out in eight separate reactions using SMARTScribe reverse transcriptase. During cDNA synthesis, unique molecular identifiers containing a 6-nucleotide sample barcode were introduced by template switching. TCRalpha and TCRbeta cDNA was amplified by two nested PCRs of 16 and 9 cycles, with bead purification after each PCR. Before amplification, cDNA was treated with uracil DNA-glycosylase and purified using the QIAquick PCR purification kit. The second PCR added Illumina TruSeq-compatible adapters along with sample-specific barcodes. TapeStation and Qubit were used to check library quality and concentration, and approximately 5.4 ng of each library was pooled. The pooled libraries were sequenced with 2 x 100 bp reads and custom sequencing primers on an Illumina HiSeq2500 single-index Rapid Run. The source study handled its data this way. UMI-based consensus assembly with MiGEC version 1.2.6 was used to correct PCR and sequencing errors. MiXCR version 2.1.1 handled V(D)J alignment, clonotype assembly and CDR3 extraction. To normalise gene usage, clonotype sharing and MAIT/NKT TCR abundance, the analysis used the top 1000, 10 000 and 20 000 clonotypes per sample. Diversity was computed as the inverse Simpson index with the vegan R package after downsampling to 27 000 UMIs. Paired Mann-Whitney U tests on discordant twin pairs were used, with Benjamini-Hochberg multiple-testing correction. Each CDR3 protein sequence appears as one entry after TCRdb reprocessed the reads, and no DNA is included. The V and J calls and clone size are TCRdb's, not the authors'. The table for this sample records around 400,000 distinct CDR3 sequences. Of the sample, roughly 2.5% falls within the top ten clones.

The clonotype originates from a human donor with ulcerative colitis or Crohn's disease, or a healthy co-twin of an affected twin (not recorded which). The chain couples TRBV10-3 to TRBJ2-3. Sequenced input: blood. The CDR3 reads as follows: CAISASQITDTQYF.